This T cell receptor (beta chain) is drawn from a study of T cells after yellow fever vaccination. Study-wide results and caveats: At around 95% for CD4 and almost 90% for CD8, most primary-vaccination clones showed up again after the booster. A weaker but faster secondary response was observed, peaking on day 5 versus 15.

Notes on this clonotype: Its target is not known.

Germline values: CDR1 MNHNS, CDR2 SASEGT. The junction had 11 bases not matched to a gene; V was cut back by 10 bases and J by 3 bases. The CDR3 spans 14 residues. The authors made TCR cDNA by 5'RACE template switching, adding a universal primer site and UMIs. Via MiXCR, TCRdb re-called the 5' RACE reads, giving one row per CDR3 protein. The repertoire has roughly 520,000 distinct CDR3 sequences, 20% to 25% of them found once; the top ten carry less than 20%. The chain combines TRBV6-1 with TRBJ2-7, with 8 bases that match TRBD2. The TCR sequence derives from a man between 18 and 35 years old who received the YFV17D yellow fever vaccine. The sequencing used PBMCs, collected roughly 20 days after the first yellow fever vaccination. CDR3 loop: CATHRGGRNYEQYF. Written as DNA, the CDR3 is TGTGCCACCCACCGGGGGGGTCGCAACTACGAGCAGTACTTC.